These 17 T cell receptor beta chains were sequenced from one sample in a study of blood T cell repertoires in COVID-19 (TCRdb year 2020). Receptor libraries were prepared by the immunoSEQ multiplex PCR assay. Here the immuneACCESS table is served through TCRdb, limited to in-frame sequences with V and J called. Missing clones are a known gap in these copies; in checked studies unresolved V genes cover under half, and the rest lacks a known reason. The table for this sample lists more than 95,000 clones; about 70% of them were counted only once. 4.5% to 6% of the sample is in the top ten clones. Sequenced material: peripheral blood. These receptors were obtained from a man older than 75 with COVID-19, enrolled during active disease.

V is TRBV5-5 and J is TRBJ2-7; 7 bases match TRBD1. Germline assignment: CDR1 SGHKS and CDR2 YYEKEE (reference sequence). Trimming took 2 bases from V and 2 from J; bases not matched to a gene: 7. The CDR3 runs 15 residues. The CDR3 region is CASSFLRQGTYEQYF. DNA for the CDR3: TGTGCCAGCAGCTTTCTCAGACAGGGTACCTACGAGCAGTACTTC.

This clone was counted a few times. The CDR3 region is CASSLEWGGNNEQFF. CDR3 coding DNA: TGTGCCAGCAGCTTAGAGTGGGGCGGGAACAATGAGCAGTTCTTC. The rearrangement joins TRBV11-1 to TRBJ2-1; a possible D gene is TRBD2 (6 bases). This CDR3 region has 15 residues. CDR1 SGHAT and CDR2 FQDESV come from the germline V gene (reference sequence). Deletions cut 1 base from V and 5 bases from J, with 12 bases between.

The V and J genes are TRBV24-1 and TRBJ2-3, with D maybe TRBD2 (5 bases). The CDR3 runs 13 residues. V lost 5 bases and J 4 bases, leaving 9 bases between the germline ends. Looked up from germline, CDR1 is KGHDR and CDR2 is SFDVKD. The CDR3 nucleotides are TGTGCCACCAGTGGAGGGTCCCCAGATACGCAGTATTTT. It encodes CATSGGSPDTQYF.

The chain employs TRBV28 and TRBJ1-1, with 7 positions matching TRBD1. The V and J ends lost 3 bases and 1 base, in that order; junction bases with no gene match: 5. The CDR3 length is 15 residues. Germline CDR1 reads MDHEN; CDR2 reads SYDVKM. This chain's CDR3 is CASSFPGQKNTEAFF. In DNA form, the CDR3 reads TGTGCCAGCAGTTTCCCGGGACAGAAGAACACTGAAGCTTTCTTT. Together with reference TRBV28 and TRBJ1-1, the CDR3 gives the full variable domain: DVKVTQSSRYLVKRTGEKVFLECVQDMDHENMFWYRQDPGLGLRLIYFSYDVKMKEKGDIPEGYSVSREKKERFSLILESASTNQTSMYLCASSFPGQKNTEAFFGQGTRLTVV.

The chain employs TRBV9 and TRBJ2-5; 7 bases match TRBD1. The trim removed 4 bases at V and 3 bases at J, leaving 6 bases unmatched. This CDR3 is built from 14 residues. Per the germline V gene, CDR1 is SGDLS and CDR2 is YYNGEE. DNA for the CDR3: TGTGCCAGCAGCCCCAGCGACAGGGAAGAGACCCAGTACTTC. Its translation is CASSPSDREETQYF.

The chain uses TRBV5-6 and TRBJ2-2; D possibly corresponds to TRBD2 (5 bases). This CDR3 is built from 15 residues. V lost 3 bases and J 0 bases, leaving 9 bases between the germline ends. Germline V CDR1 and CDR2: SGHDT, YYEEEE. CDR3 in DNA: TGTGCCAGCAGCTCATCGAGGGCGAACACCGGGGAGCTGTTTTTT. Amino acid sequence: CASSSSRANTGELFF.

J is TRBJ2-4 and V is TRBV9; D remains ambiguous. This CDR3 is built from 13 residues. Germline V gives CDR1 SGDLS, CDR2 YYNGEE. V was clipped by 0 bases and J by 6 bases, with 7 bases between them. The CDR3 loop reads CASSVAGSNIQYF. The CDR3, as DNA: TGTGCCAGCAGCGTAGCTGGCTCAAACATTCAGTACTTC.

As regards this clone: One end of the junction fails to match germline, which may point to a read error. This chain links TRBV7-7 with TRBJ1-4; D perhaps matches TRBD1 (6 bases). The V gene's germline CDR1 is SSHAT and CDR2 FNYEAQ (reference sequence). The CDR3 has 14 residues. This chain's CDR3 is CASSLGGQNEKLFF. For the CDR3, the DNA is TGTGCTAGCAGCTTAGGAGGACAGAATGAAAAACTGTTTTTT.

This clone was counted a single time. The chain recombines TRBV7-3 with TRBJ2-4; D might be TRBD1 (5 bases). This CDR3 region has 16 residues. With 3 bases removed from V and 2 bases from J, the gap between germline ends came to 14 bases. The germline V gene encodes CDR1 SGHTA and CDR2 FQGTGA. In nucleotides, the CDR3 is TGTGCCAGCAGCTTTCCTGCAGGGCTAACCAAAAACATTCAGTACTTC. Amino acid sequence: CASSFPAGLTKNIQYF. The full variable domain, with the rest looked up from reference TRBV7-3 and TRBJ2-4, is GAGVSQTPSNKVTEKGKYVELRCDPISGHTALYWYRQSLGQGPEFLIYFQGTGAADDSGLPNDRFFAVRPEGSVSTLKIQRTERGDSAVYLCASSFPAGLTKNIQYFGAGTRLSVL.

The chain employs TRBV2 and TRBJ2-1; TRBD1 is a possible D gene (6 bases). The CDR3 covers 16 residues. The V gene lost 7 bases and the J gene lost 9 bases, with 25 bases spanning the gap. From germline, CDR1 is SNHLY and CDR2 FYNNEI. The CDR3 nucleotides are TGTGCCAGCAAGGAAGCCCTGGGGACCATAGGGGGTGAGCAGTTCTTC. It yields the protein CASKEALGTIGGEQFF.

The genes are TRBV2 and TRBJ2-5; the D gene is possibly TRBD2 (6 bases). The CDR3 contains 12 residues. The germline V gene has CDR1 SNHLY and CDR2 FYNNEI. The chain's CDR3 is CATSRTQETQYF. DNA for the CDR3: TGTGCAACTAGCCGGACGCAAGAGACCCAGTACTTC.

With respect to this clone: At one of its ends the junction is not consistent with the germline gene, which may arise from a read error. V is TRBV7-2 and J is TRBJ2-1, with a possible D match to TRBD2 (6 bases). The CDR3 has 15 amino acids. Germline assignment: CDR1 SGHTA and CDR2 FQGNSA. CDR3 protein: CASSYLGDSDNEQFF. The CDR3 bases are TGTGCCAGCAGCTATCTAGGGGACTCCGACAATGAGCAGTTCTTC.

The chain uses TRBV6-5 and TRBJ2-7; unclear D gene. Trimming cost V 10 bases and J 4 bases, with 11 bases left between them. The CDR3 has 11 residues. Germline CDR1 MNHEY, CDR2 SVGAGI. The CDR3 spells CATTLQYEQYF. The CDR3 bases are TGTGCCACAACGTTACAGTACGAGCAGTACTTC.

This clone was seen a handful of times. The chain joins TRBV9 to TRBJ2-2, with 10 bases lining up with TRBD2. Germline CDR1 SGDLS, CDR2 YYNGEE. V shed 4 bases and J 0 bases; nucleotides not matched to a gene: 3. The CDR3 spans 16 residues. The CDR3 DNA follows: TGTGCCAGCAGCATGACTAGCGGGCCGAACACCGGGGAGCTGTTTTTT. It specifies CASSMTSGPNTGELFF.

The V and J genes are TRBV5-1 and TRBJ2-7, with D unresolved. The V gene lost 4 bases and the J gene lost 3 bases, with 11 bases spanning the gap. CDR3 size: 13 residues. Germline CDR1 is SGHRS and CDR2 is YFSETQ. The CDR3 region has the DNA TGCGCCAGCAGCGTCGCTCCAGACTACGAGCAGTACTTC. Encoded protein: CASSVAPDYEQYF.

The chain uses TRBV5-1 and TRBJ2-2; D is uncertain. In germline, CDR1 is SGHRS, CDR2 YFSETQ. The CDR3 contains 15 residues. Between the trimmed V and J ends, which lost 1 base and 4 bases, there was a span of 11 bases. CDR3 bases: TGCGCCAGCAGCTTGACCCGGGTTACCACCGGGGAGCTGTTTTTT. Its translation is CASSLTRVTTGELFF. The full variable domain, in which reference TRBV5-1 and TRBJ2-2 provide the parts outside the CDR3, is KAGVTQTPRYLIKTRGQQVTLSCSPISGHRSVSWYQQTPGQGLQFLFEYFSETQRNKGNFPGRFSGRQFSNSRSEMNVSTLELGDSALYLCASSLTRVTTGELFFGEGSRLTVL.

This clone was observed a handful of times. The gene calls are TRBV12-5 and TRBJ2-2; TRBD2 might be the D (6 bases). The CDR3 has 17 amino acids. The V and J ends lost 3 bases and 5 bases respectively, with 19 bases between them. Germline V lookup: CDR1 LGHNT, CDR2 FRNRAP. In DNA form, the CDR3 reads TGTGCTAGTGGTTTTTCCCTTCGGGCTAGCGAGACCGGGGAGCTGTTTTTT. It yields the protein CASGFSLRASETGELFF.